Each of the 26 T cell receptor beta chains below was sequenced from the same sample in a study of blood T cell repertoires in COVID-19. Profiling relied on immunoSEQ multiplex PCR, and the TCRdb table lists in-frame clones only, not all of them. The table has 60,000 to 85,000 clones, roughly 80% seen once. The sample taken for sequencing was peripheral blood. The receptors were sampled from a woman in her fifties or sixties with acute or convalescent COVID-19.

This clone was picked up a small number of times. J is TRBJ1-2 and V is TRBV6-6; D is undetermined. V lost 10 bases and J lost 8, with 23 bases in between. CDR3 length equals 14 residues. The germline V gene encodes CDR1 MNHNY and CDR2 SVGAGI (reference sequence). The CDR3 is CATNQEGLEGGYTF. The CDR3 bases are TGTGCCACAAACCAGGAGGGCCTCGAAGGCGGCTACACCTTC.

The chain uses TRBV15 and TRBJ2-5; 10 nucleotides match TRBD1. This CDR3 has 19 residues. After removal of 0 bases from V and 2 bases from J, the junction contained 12 bases not matched to a gene. Germline V gene lookup returns CDR1 LNHNV and CDR2 YYDKDF (reference sequence). This CDR3 is CATSRDRGDDRGHQETQYF. The CDR3 DNA follows: TGTGCCACCAGCAGAGATCGAGGTGACGACAGGGGGCATCAAGAGACCCAGTACTTC.

The V and J genes are TRBV14 and TRBJ1-2, with TRBD1 as a possible D gene (5 bases). The germline CDR1 and CDR2 sequences are SGHDN and FVKESK. The CDR3 loop spans 12 amino acids. The V end was cut by 4 bases, the J end by 5 bases, with 8 bases between. Written as DNA, the CDR3 is TGTGCCAGCAGCCCCCAGGGTTATGGCTACACCTTC. Translation gives CASSPQGYGYTF. The entire variable domain, with the rest obtained from reference TRBV14 and TRBJ1-2, is as follows: EAGVTQFPSHSVIEKGQTVTLRCDPISGHDNLYWYRRVMGKEIKFLLHFVKESKQDESGMPNNRFLAERTGGTYSTLKVQPAELEDSGVYFCASSPQGYGYTFGSGTRLTVV.

This chain connects TRBV18 to TRBJ1-1, with 7 bases identical to TRBD1. J gave up 6 bases and V 5 bases, and 3 bases lay outside the gene matches. CDR3 length: 12 amino acids. The V gene's germline CDR1 is KGHSH and CDR2 LQKENI. This CDR3 reads CASSADRAEAFF. The CDR3, as DNA: TGTGCCAGCTCAGCCGACAGGGCTGAAGCTTTCTTT.

The chain carries TRBV30 and TRBJ2-7; the match to TRBD1 covers 8 bases. The germline V gene encodes CDR1 GTSNPN and CDR2 SVGIG (reference sequence). V was pared by 0 bases and J by 6 bases, with 7 bases of the junction left unmatched. The CDR3 sequence is 14 residues long. The CDR3 sequence is CAWSVTGGIGEQYV. The CDR3 region has the DNA TGTGCCTGGAGTGTAACAGGGGGTATAGGCGAGCAGTACGTC.

The J gene is TRBJ2-1, the V gene TRBV7-2; D is possibly TRBD1 (5 bases). Germline CDR1 reads SGHTA; CDR2 reads FQGNSA. Trimming left V 0 bases short and J 7 bases short, with 7 bases between. The CDR3 is made up of 13 amino acids. The CDR3 sequence is CASSLAGVNEQFF. As DNA, the CDR3 is TGTGCCAGCAGCTTAGCAGGGGTTAATGAGCAGTTCTTC.

V and J are TRBV18 and TRBJ2-1, with TRBD2 matching over 7 bases. Trimming cost V 4 bases and J 7 bases; bases outside gene matches: 7. Germline V gene data show CDR1 as KGHSH and CDR2 as LQKENI. There are 14 residues in the CDR3. The CDR3 nucleotides read TGTGCCAGCTCACTTTGGAGCGGGGAGAATGAGCAGTTCTTC. It translates to CASSLWSGENEQFF.

This clone was picked up one time. The V gene is TRBV4-3, the J gene TRBJ1-2, with D unclear. Germline V lookup: CDR1 LGHNA, CDR2 YSLEER. Deletions cut 0 bases from V and 2 bases from J, with 22 bases between. This CDR3 contains 19 residues. The CDR3 here is CASSQDTGIFTNRNYGYTF. CDR3 sequence (DNA): TGCGCCAGCAGCCAAGATACGGGAATTTTCACGAATCGGAACTATGGCTACACCTTC.

CDR3 amino acids: CASSLARQNLRGYTF. The CDR3 region has the DNA TGTGCCAGCAGCTTAGCGAGACAGAACCTCAGGGGCTACACCTTC. The J gene is TRBJ1-2, the V gene TRBV7-2; possible D gene TRBD1, 5 bases. Germline values: CDR1 SGHTA, CDR2 FQGNSA. Trimming removed 0 bases from V and 8 bases from J, with 16 bases in between. This CDR3 has 15 amino acids.

In DNA, the CDR3 is TGTGCCAGCAGCTTGATCGGGACAGAAAATGAAAAACTGTTTTTT. Translated, it gives CASSLIGTENEKLFF. The genes are TRBV7-9 and TRBJ1-4, with 7 bases matching TRBD1. J gave up 5 bases and V 3 bases, and 6 bases lay outside the gene matches. The CDR3 is 15 residues long. Germline V gene data show CDR1 as SEHNR and CDR2 as FQNEAQ (reference sequence).

The rearrangement links TRBV5-1 to TRBJ2-3; 9 bases are shared with TRBD1. Losses at the gene ends were 4 bases for V and 8 bases for J; bases not matched to a gene: 8. Germline lookup yields CDR1 SGHRS and CDR2 YFSETQ. There are 14 residues in the CDR3. The chain's CDR3 is CASSAGTGIVTQYF. In nucleotides, the CDR3 is TGCGCCAGCAGCGCCGGGACAGGGATCGTTACGCAGTATTTT.

This chain connects TRBV7-9 to TRBJ2-2, with D perhaps matching TRBD1 (5 bases). This CDR3 has 16 amino acids. The germline V gene has CDR1 SEHNR and CDR2 FQNEAQ (reference sequence). Trimming removed 4 bases from V and 0 bases from J, with 12 bases in between. This chain's CDR3 is CASSSRQTANTGELFF. CDR3 DNA sequence: TGTGCCAGCAGCTCCCGACAGACTGCGAACACCGGGGAGCTGTTTTTT.

This clone was recorded many times. The chain carries TRBV12-5 and TRBJ2-1, with 9 bases aligning to TRBD1. The CDR3 loop spans 15 amino acids. From germline, CDR1 is LGHNT and CDR2 FRNRAP. The trim removed 4 bases at V and 4 bases at J, leaving 5 bases unmatched. The CDR3 spells CASGWGQGTYNEQFF. In nucleotides, the CDR3 is TGTGCTAGTGGTTGGGGACAGGGCACTTACAATGAGCAGTTCTTC. Full variable domain (remainder filled in from reference TRBV12-5 and TRBJ2-1): DARVTQTPRHKVTEMGQEVTMRCQPILGHNTVFWYRQTMMQGLELLAYFRNRAPLDDSGMPKDRFSAEMPDATLATLKIQPSEPRDSAVYFCASGWGQGTYNEQFFGPGTRLTVL.

The rearrangement joins TRBV3-1 (or the pseudogene TRBV3-2) to TRBJ2-2; D may be TRBD1 (6 bases). V was pared by 8 bases and J by 0 bases, with 7 bases between. CDR3 length: 13 residues. CDR1 is LGHDT, CDR2 YNNKEL, per germline (reference sequence). CDR3 in amino acids: CASGGPNTGELFF. In DNA form, the CDR3 reads TGTGCCAGCGGGGGCCCGAACACCGGGGAGCTGTTTTTT.

The chain has TRBV5-4 and TRBJ1-1; TRBD1 is a possible D gene (5 bases). Germline values: CDR1 SGHNT, CDR2 YYREEE (reference sequence). The CDR3 is 14 amino acids. The V and J ends lost 1 base and 5 bases respectively, with 12 bases between them. The CDR3 spells CASSLSWGDTEAFF. CDR3 DNA sequence: TGTGCCAGCAGCTTGTCATGGGGGGATACTGAAGCTTTCTTT. The full variable domain, its missing parts supplied by reference TRBV5-4 and TRBJ1-1, is ETGVTQSPTHLIKTRGQQVTLRCSSQSGHNTVSWYQQALGQGPQFIFQYYREEENGRGNFPPRFSGLQFPNYSSELNVNALELDDSALYLCASSLSWGDTEAFFGQGTRLTVV.

V gene TRBV21-1 combines with J gene TRBJ2-2; the table's D call of TRBD1 was not tested on the DNA. TRBV21-1 is tagged as a pseudogene. The CDR3 runs to 14 residues. The CDR3 coding sequence is TGTGCCAGCAGCATTGGACAGGTGGTCCGGGAGCTGTTTTTT. It codes for CASSIGQVVRELFF.

This chain uses TRBV7-2 with TRBJ2-5; D call uncertain. Germline V gene data show CDR1 as SGHTA and CDR2 as FQGNSA. V lost 2 bases and J 3 bases, leaving 4 bases between the germline ends. This CDR3 is 12 amino acids long. CDR3 amino acids: CASSLTEETQYF. The CDR3 nucleotides are TGTGCCAGCAGCTTAACAGAAGAGACCCAGTACTTC.

The chain combines TRBV2 with TRBJ2-5, with D perhaps TRBD2 (6 bases). The CDR3 runs to 14 residues. Per the germline V gene, CDR1 is SNHLY and CDR2 is FYNNEI. V lost 3 bases and J lost 5, with 13 bases in between. The CDR3 spells CASSDTGVRETQYF. CDR3 nucleotides: TGTGCCAGCAGTGATACGGGGGTGAGGGAGACCCAGTACTTC.

The chain employs TRBV29-1 and TRBJ2-3; 7 bases are shared with TRBD1. J lost 4 bases, V lost 7 bases, and 11 bases had no gene match. Germline CDR1 reads SQVTM; CDR2 reads ANQGSEA. The CDR3 loop spans 14 amino acids. CDR3 sequence reads: CSARDSQSADTQYF. Here the CDR3 DNA reads TGCAGCGCCCGGGACAGTCAAAGCGCAGATACGCAGTATTTT.

The chain employs TRBV25-1 and TRBJ1-5; 8 nucleotides agree with TRBD1. Germline V lookup: CDR1 MGHDK, CDR2 SYGVNS. The length of the CDR3 is 16 residues. The V segment lost 3 bases and the J segment 12 bases; nucleotides outside the gene matches: 16. The CDR3 reads CASSEGQALGEGVQHF. The CDR3 nucleotides read TGTGCCAGCAGTGAGGGACAGGCCCTCGGCGAGGGGGTCCAGCATTTT.

The chain links TRBV3-1 (or the pseudogene TRBV3-2) to TRBJ1-2; D may be TRBD1 (5 bases). Germline CDR1 LGHDT, CDR2 YNNKEL (reference sequence). Trimming left V 5 bases short and J 2 bases short, with 9 bases between. The CDR3 contains 13 residues. CDR3 protein: CASSVTANYGYTF. CDR3 DNA sequence: TGTGCCAGCAGCGTGACAGCGAACTATGGCTACACCTTC.

In this sample, this clone turned up once. V gene TRBV30 combines with J gene TRBJ1-5; D ambiguous. The germline V gene has CDR1 GTSNPN and CDR2 SVGIG (reference sequence). The CDR3 covers 15 residues. V lost 0 bases to trimming and J lost 0 bases, with 9 bases between them. This CDR3 is CAWSVAGNSNQPQHF. The DNA for the CDR3 is TGTGCCTGGAGTGTAGCGGGTAATAGCAATCAGCCCCAGCATTTT.

The chain is built from TRBV10-2 and TRBJ2-1, with TRBD1 as a possible D gene (6 bases). Trimming stripped 3 bases from V and 8 bases from J, with 17 bases between. The CDR3 is 15 residues long. CDR1 is WSHSY, CDR2 SAAADI, per germline. CDR3 protein: CASSDPETGLDEQFF. Written as DNA, the CDR3 is TGCGCCAGCAGTGACCCCGAGACAGGACTTGATGAGCAGTTCTTC.

A few counts support this clone. V and J are TRBV2 and TRBJ2-1, with 8 bases lining up with TRBD2. This CDR3 spans 13 amino acids. V dropped 9 bases and J dropped 3; count of bases not matched to a gene: 4. Germline CDR1 SNHLY, CDR2 FYNNEI. The CDR3 is CASLAGDYNEQFF. The CDR3 DNA sequence: TGTGCCAGTCTAGCGGGCGACTACAATGAGCAGTTCTTC.

The chain links TRBV9 to TRBJ1-4; D is unresolved. V was clipped by 0 bases and J by 0 bases, with 6 bases between them. The CDR3 has 15 amino acids. Per germline, CDR1 SGDLS and CDR2 YYNGEE. For the CDR3, the DNA is TGTGCCAGCAGCGTAGGAGAAGCAACTAATGAAAAACTGTTTTTT. Translation: CASSVGEATNEKLFF.

The chain links TRBV27 to TRBJ1-2; 10 nucleotides align to TRBD1. Germline assignment: CDR1 MNHEY and CDR2 SMNVEV (reference sequence). This CDR3 is 17 amino acids long. With V trimmed by 8 bases and J by 4 bases, 16 bases remained unmatched. CDR3 bases: TGTGCCAGCTCACCGGGACAGGGGTCCGCCTCTCTCTATGGCTACACCTTC. Translation gives CASSPGQGSASLYGYTF.